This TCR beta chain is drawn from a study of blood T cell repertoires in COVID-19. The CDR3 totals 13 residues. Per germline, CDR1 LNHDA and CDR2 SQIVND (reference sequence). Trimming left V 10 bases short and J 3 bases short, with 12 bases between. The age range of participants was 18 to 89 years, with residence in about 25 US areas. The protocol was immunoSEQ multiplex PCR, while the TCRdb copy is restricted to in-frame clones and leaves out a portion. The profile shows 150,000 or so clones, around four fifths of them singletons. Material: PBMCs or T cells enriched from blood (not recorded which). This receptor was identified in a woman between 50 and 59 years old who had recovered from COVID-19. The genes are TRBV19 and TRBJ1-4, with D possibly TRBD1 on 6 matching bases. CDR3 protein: CATRRGSNEKLFF. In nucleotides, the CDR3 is TGTGCCACCCGAAGGGGGTCTAATGAAAAACTGTTTTTT.